This TCR beta chain was identified in a study of CD8 T cells in ankylosing spondylitis. Findings of the study overall: CD8+ cells made up the disease-linked clones, which were relatively rare in peripheral blood. One TCR beta motif, made up of fewer than 10 highly homologous variants, appeared characteristic of ankylosing spondylitis blood.

TCRdb ran MiXCR on the 5' RACE reads and lists one entry per CDR3 protein. The sample lists about 540,000 distinct CDR3 sequences; more than 9.5% were seen once. For this clonotype: Its antigen is currently unknown.

This clonotype was sampled from a male donor with ankylosing spondylitis. Sequenced sample: blood, either unsorted or a sorted T cell fraction (not recorded which).

The CDR3 coding sequence is TGCAGTGCTTTTGGACTAGATAATGAGCAGTTCTTC. Translation gives CSAFGLDNEQFF. V usage is TRBV20-1 and J usage is TRBJ2-1; 7 bases map to TRBD2. The CDR3 has 12 residues. Germline V gene sequence: CDR1 DFQATT, CDR2 SNEGSKA (reference sequence). J gave up 7 bases and V 5 bases, and 5 bases lay outside the gene matches.